This T cell receptor (beta chain) was profiled in a study of shared clonotypes between healthy human individuals. Overall study findings and caveats: Deeper or shallower sequencing was expected to change how clonotypes are shared among donors. Generation probability values for non-shared clonotypes were lower than those for clonotypes shared by all four donors.

Over several immunoSEQ plates, each subset's genomic DNA was distributed in even portions. Assay: immunoSEQ multiplex PCR; the TCRdb copy retains only in-frame clones and omits some. Among over a million clones, roughly 96% were seen once, and the ten largest hold roughly 1.2%. In germline, CDR1 is LNHDA, CDR2 SQIVND (reference sequence). Trimming removed 2 bases from V and 4 bases from J, with 2 bases in between. The length of the CDR3 is 12 residues. On this clone: Its target is unknown.

This receptor was identified in a man younger than 40 in good health. The source material was naive CD4+ T cells sorted from blood. The subset: CD45RA+ positively selected. The rearrangement uses TRBV19 and TRBJ2-2; D is unresolved. The CDR3 here is CASSIITGELFF. The DNA of the CDR3 is TGTGCCAGTAGTATAATCACCGGGGAGCTGTTTTTT.